This T cell receptor (beta chain) was recorded in a study of regulatory T cells in long-lasting Graves disease. The sample holds many counts of this clonotype. Germline loops: CDR1 MDHEN, CDR2 SYDVKM. V was cut by 2 bases and J by 2 bases, with 9 bases left in between. There are 14 residues in the CDR3. Libraries of TCR beta came from iRepertoire HTBI primers plus Arm-PCR of CDR3 regions. TCRdb reprocessed the multiplex PCR reads via MiXCR and lists one record per CDR3 protein. The table has roughly 520,000 distinct CDR3 sequences, approximately 12% seen once. As for time point: newly diagnosed GD, antithyroid drugs for less than 3 months. From PBMCs, RNA was extracted and then used to make the TCR library. These records were also assigned to another study, of T cells in Graves' hyperthyroidism and ophthalmopathy.

Sequencing was performed on peripheral blood mononuclear cells (PBMCs), taken at new diagnosis, from a patient treated with antithyroid drugs. The chain joins TRBV28 to TRBJ1-1, with D possibly TRBD1 on 6 matching bases. The receptor's source is a woman younger than 45 with Graves disease. The CDR3 spells CASSLPGANTEAFF. The CDR3 nucleotides are TGTGCCAGCAGTTTACCGGGGGCAAACACTGAAGCTTTCTTT.